Detailed here is one TCR beta chain. What it binds is not known. V lost 1 base, J lost 1 base, and 7 bases stayed unmatched. This CDR3 contains 17 residues. Germline CDR1 reads SGHAT; CDR2 reads FQNNGV. This entry is derived from a study of T-cell memory formation after mild COVID-19. Study summary: Most TCR clusters belonged to a single donor.

Study outcomes and limitations: Clones shrinking between day 15 and 85 showed a balanced CD4/CD8 split, and those that grew later tilted toward CD4+.

TCRdb reanalysed the 5' RACE reads using MiXCR and keeps one entry per CDR3 protein. In the table there are under 250,000 distinct CDR3 sequences, 15% of which are singletons. This rearrangement joins TRBV11-2 to TRBJ2-7; 10 nucleotides align to TRBD2. The receptor's source is an adult woman who had mild COVID-19 (a few samples of this study predate the infection). Cell type and time point are not known. The source material was PBMCs or a T cell subset sorted from them (not recorded which). CDR3 nucleotide sequence: TGTGCCAGCAGCTTAGTCCTAGCGGGGGACCTATCCTACGAGCAGTACTTC. As protein: CASSLVLAGDLSYEQYF.